This TCR beta chain was sequenced for a study of PD-1 blockade in classical Hodgkin lymphoma. After autologous stem cell transplantation all patients relapsed, and prior brentuximab vedotin exposure differed between cohorts. The V end lost 2 bases, the J end lost 5 bases, and 12 bases lay between the germline ends. This CDR3 is 15 amino acids long. Germline V gives CDR1 SGHAT, CDR2 FQNNGV. Broader study findings: CD4+ TCR diversity, unlike CD8+, rose significantly by C4D1. Newly diagnosed patients reportedly trailed healthy donors in baseline TCR diversity.

The data were produced by immunoSEQ multiplex PCR, yet TCRdb's version contains in-frame clones alone and is incomplete. This sample has about 17,000 clones, with less than 80% found just once. Details on this clone: What it binds is not known.

The chain has TRBV11-2 and TRBJ1-4, with a tentative D call TRBD1 (5 bases). The TCR originated in a human donor with classical Hodgkin lymphoma. The material sequenced was peripheral blood mononuclear cells (PBMCs), taken before the second cycle of nivolumab. This CDR3 reads CASSLRGDPNEKLFF. CDR3 DNA: TGTGCCAGCAGCTTACGGGGGGACCCAAATGAAAAACTGTTTTTT.